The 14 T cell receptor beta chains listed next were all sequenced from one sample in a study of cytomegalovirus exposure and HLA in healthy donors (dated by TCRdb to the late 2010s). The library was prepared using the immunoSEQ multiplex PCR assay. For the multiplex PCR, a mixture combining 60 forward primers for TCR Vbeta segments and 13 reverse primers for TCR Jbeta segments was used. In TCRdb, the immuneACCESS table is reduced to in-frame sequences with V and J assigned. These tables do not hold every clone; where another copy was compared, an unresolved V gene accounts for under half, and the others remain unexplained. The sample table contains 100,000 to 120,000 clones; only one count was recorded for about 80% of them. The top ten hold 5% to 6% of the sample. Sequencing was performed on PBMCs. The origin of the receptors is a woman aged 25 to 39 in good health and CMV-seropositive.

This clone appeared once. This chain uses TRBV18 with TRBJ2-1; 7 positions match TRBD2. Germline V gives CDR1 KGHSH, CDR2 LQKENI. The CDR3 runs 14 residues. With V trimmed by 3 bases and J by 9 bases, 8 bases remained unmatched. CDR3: CASSPRAGEGEQFF. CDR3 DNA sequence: TGTGCCAGCTCACCCCGGGCGGGAGAGGGTGAGCAGTTCTTC.

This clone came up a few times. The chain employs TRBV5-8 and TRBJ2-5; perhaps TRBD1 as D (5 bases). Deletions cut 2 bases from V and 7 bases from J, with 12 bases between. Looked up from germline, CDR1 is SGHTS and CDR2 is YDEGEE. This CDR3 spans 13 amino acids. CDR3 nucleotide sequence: TGTGCCAGCAGCTTTGAGCAGGGTGGGACCCAGTACTTC. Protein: CASSFEQGGTQYF.

CDR3 in DNA: TGTGCCAGTAGTACCCTAGGGGGTGCCTACGAGCAGTACTTC. Amino acids: CASSTLGGAYEQYF. V is TRBV19 and J is TRBJ2-7; TRBD1 is a possible D gene (6 bases). CDR1 is LNHDA and CDR2 is SQIVND in the germline V gene (reference sequence). The CDR3 is 14 residues long. With 4 bases removed from V and 2 bases from J, the gap between germline ends came to 12 bases.

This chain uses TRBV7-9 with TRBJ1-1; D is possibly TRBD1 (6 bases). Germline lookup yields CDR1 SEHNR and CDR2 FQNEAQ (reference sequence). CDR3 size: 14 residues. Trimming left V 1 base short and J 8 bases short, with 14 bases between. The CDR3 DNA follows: TGTGCCAGCAGCTTAGAGGGCAGGGGAGGGGAAGCTTTCTTT. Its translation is CASSLEGRGGEAFF. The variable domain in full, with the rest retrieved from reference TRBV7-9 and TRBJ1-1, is DTGVSQNPRHKITKRGQNVTFRCDPISEHNRLYWYRQTLGQGPEFLTYFQNEAQLEKSRLLSDRFSAERPKGSFSTLEIQRTEQGDSAMYLCASSLEGRGGEAFFGQGTRLTVV.

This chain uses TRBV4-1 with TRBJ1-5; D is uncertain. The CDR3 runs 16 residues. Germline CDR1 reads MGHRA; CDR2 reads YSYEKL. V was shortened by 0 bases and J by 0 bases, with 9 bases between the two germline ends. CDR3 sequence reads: CASSQDSLISNQPQHF. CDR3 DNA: TGCGCCAGCAGCCAAGATTCCCTAATTAGCAATCAGCCCCAGCATTTT.

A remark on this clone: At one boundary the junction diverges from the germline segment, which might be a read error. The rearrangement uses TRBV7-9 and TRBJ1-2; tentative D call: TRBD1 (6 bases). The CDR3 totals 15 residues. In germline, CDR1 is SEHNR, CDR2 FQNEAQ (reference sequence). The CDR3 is CSSSENPQGPYGYTF. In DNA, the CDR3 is TGTTCCAGCAGCGAGAACCCACAGGGTCCCTATGGCTACACCTTC.

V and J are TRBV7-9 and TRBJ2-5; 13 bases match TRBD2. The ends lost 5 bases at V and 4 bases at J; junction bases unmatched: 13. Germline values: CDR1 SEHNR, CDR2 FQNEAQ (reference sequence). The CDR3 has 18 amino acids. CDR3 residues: CASSPQGTSGTKRETQYF. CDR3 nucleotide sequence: TGTGCCAGCAGCCCCCAGGGGACTAGCGGGACCAAACGAGAGACCCAGTACTTC.

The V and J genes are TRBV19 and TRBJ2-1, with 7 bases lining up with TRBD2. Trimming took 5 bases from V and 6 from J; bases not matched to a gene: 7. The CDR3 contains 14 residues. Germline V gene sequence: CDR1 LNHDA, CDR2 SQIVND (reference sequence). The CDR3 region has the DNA TGTGCCAGTAGTCGGCGGGAGATGGCCAATGAGCAGTTCTTC. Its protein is CASSRREMANEQFF.

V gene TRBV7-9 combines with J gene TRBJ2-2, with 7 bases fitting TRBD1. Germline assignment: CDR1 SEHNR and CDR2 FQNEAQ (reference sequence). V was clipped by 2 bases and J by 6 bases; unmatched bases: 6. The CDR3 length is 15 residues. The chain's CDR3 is CASSLRQGIPGELFF. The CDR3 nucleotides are TGTGCCAGCAGCTTACGACAGGGTATCCCCGGGGAGCTGTTTTTT.

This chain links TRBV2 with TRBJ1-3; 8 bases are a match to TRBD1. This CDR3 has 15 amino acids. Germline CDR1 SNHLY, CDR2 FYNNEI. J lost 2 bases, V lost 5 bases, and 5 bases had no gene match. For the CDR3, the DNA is TGTGCCAGCAGTCCAGACAGGGGCGCTGGAAACACCATATATTTT. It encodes CASSPDRGAGNTIYF.

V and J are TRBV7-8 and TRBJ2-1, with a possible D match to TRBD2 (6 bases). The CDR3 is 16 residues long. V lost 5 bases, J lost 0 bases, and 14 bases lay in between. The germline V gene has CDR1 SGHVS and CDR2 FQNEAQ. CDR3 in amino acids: CASSPGLGGSYNEQFF. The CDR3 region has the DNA TGTGCCAGCAGCCCGGGACTGGGGGGCTCCTACAATGAGCAGTTCTTC.

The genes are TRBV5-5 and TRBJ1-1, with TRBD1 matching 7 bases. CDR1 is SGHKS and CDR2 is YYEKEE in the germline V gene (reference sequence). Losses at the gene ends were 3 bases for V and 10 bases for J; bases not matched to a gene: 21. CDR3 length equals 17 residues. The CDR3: CASSWGWGQTSSVGAFF. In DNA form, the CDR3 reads TGTGCCAGCAGCTGGGGGTGGGGACAGACCTCGAGTGTCGGAGCTTTCTTT. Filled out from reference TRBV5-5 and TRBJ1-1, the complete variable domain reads DAGVTQSPTHLIKTRGQQVTLRCSPISGHKSVSWYQQVLGQGPQFIFQYYEKEERGRGNFPDRFSARQFPNYSSELNVNALLLGDSALYLCASSWGWGQTSSVGAFFGQGTRLTVV.

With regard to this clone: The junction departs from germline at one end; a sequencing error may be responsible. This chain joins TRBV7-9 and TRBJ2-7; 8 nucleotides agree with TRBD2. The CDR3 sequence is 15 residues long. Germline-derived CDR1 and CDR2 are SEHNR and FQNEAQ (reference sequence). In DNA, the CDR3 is TGTTCCAGCAGCTTTGGCACTAGCGGAGCCTACGAGCAGTACTTC. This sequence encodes CSSSFGTSGAYEQYF.

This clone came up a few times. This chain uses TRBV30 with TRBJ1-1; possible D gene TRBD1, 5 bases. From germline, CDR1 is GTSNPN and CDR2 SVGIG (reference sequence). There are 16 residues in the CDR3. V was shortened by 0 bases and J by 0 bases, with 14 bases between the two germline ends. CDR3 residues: CAWSVMRQPMNTEAFF. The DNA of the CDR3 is TGTGCCTGGAGTGTAATGAGACAGCCCATGAACACTGAAGCTTTCTTT.